The 7 T cell receptor beta chains reported below all come from one sample, sequenced in a study of blood T cell repertoires in COVID-19. Generated by immunoSEQ multiplex PCR, the TCRdb table keeps only in-frame clones and is missing some. The table includes 150,000 to 200,000 clones, 75% to 85% detected once. Source material: peripheral blood. Receptor source: a woman aged 40 to 55 with COVID-19, enrolled during active disease.

This clone was observed a single time. This chain connects TRBV11-2 to TRBJ2-7; the match to TRBD1 covers 7 bases. This CDR3 comprises 16 residues. Germline CDR1 is SGHAT and CDR2 is FQNNGV. The trim removed 6 bases at V and 4 bases at J, leaving 15 bases unmatched. The chain's CDR3 is CASRHGRQGRVYEQYF. CDR3 bases: TGTGCCAGCAGGCACGGAAGACAGGGTCGTGTGTACGAGCAGTACTTC.

This clone was found once. The chain carries TRBV27 and TRBJ2-5; D gene ambiguous. The germline V and J ends were trimmed by 5 bases and 3 bases, with 4 bases remaining between them. From germline, CDR1 is MNHEY and CDR2 SMNVEV (reference sequence). This CDR3 region has 11 residues. CDR3 loop: CASSQEETQYF. In DNA form, the CDR3 reads TGTGCCAGCAGTCAGGAAGAGACCCAGTACTTC.

The chain carries TRBV3-1 (or the pseudogene TRBV3-2) and TRBJ2-6, with a possible D match to TRBD1 (5 bases). The CDR3 totals 17 residues. Trimming pared 4 bases from V and 0 bases from J, leaving 13 bases between. Germline V gene sequence: CDR1 LGHDT, CDR2 YNNKEL (reference sequence). CDR3 sequence reads: CASSPQGGLSGANVLTF. The CDR3 DNA sequence: TGTGCCAGCAGCCCCCAGGGTGGGCTCTCTGGGGCCAACGTCCTGACTTTC.

This rearrangement joins TRBV12-3 or TRBV12-4 to TRBJ2-2; no clear D. CDR3 length: 12 amino acids. The V end lost 6 bases, the J end lost 0 bases, and 2 bases lay between the germline ends. The CDR3 region is CASSANTGELFF. CDR3 sequence (DNA): TGTGCCAGCAGCGCGAACACCGGGGAGCTGTTTTTT.

The chain links TRBV2 to TRBJ2-3, with D perhaps matching TRBD1 (5 bases). The CDR3 extends over 14 amino acids. Trimming shortened V by 0 bases and J by 1 base, and 5 bases separated the two germline ends. Germline loops: CDR1 SNHLY, CDR2 FYNNEI. CDR3 region: CASSEAGGTDTQYF. CDR3 coding DNA: TGTGCCAGCAGTGAAGCAGGGGGCACAGATACGCAGTATTTT.

V is TRBV15 and J is TRBJ1-2; D is undetermined. Germline V gene sequence: CDR1 LNHNV, CDR2 YYDKDF (reference sequence). V lost 0 bases to trimming and J lost 5 bases, with 16 bases between them. The CDR3 contains 16 residues. CDR3 sequence: CATSRDATSVFYGYTF. The DNA of the CDR3 is TGTGCCACCAGCAGAGATGCCACGAGCGTATTTTATGGCTACACCTTC.

CDR3 nucleotide sequence: TGTGCCACCAGCAGGGCAAAACAGATCCCCCCCTACAATGAGCAGTTCTTC. This codes for CATSRAKQIPPYNEQFF. This chain uses TRBV15 with TRBJ2-1; D uncertain. The CDR3 runs to 17 residues. The V and J ends lost 3 bases and 2 bases respectively, with 17 bases between them. Per the germline V gene, CDR1 is LNHNV and CDR2 is YYDKDF (reference sequence).